This entry features one T cell receptor (beta chain) sequence. The antigen remains unidentified. The sample comes from a study of cytomegalovirus exposure and HLA in healthy donors. Whole-study findings and limits: A few chains linked to CMV were shown in vitro to be specific for CMV antigens.

60 Vbeta and 13 Jbeta primers were used in PCR. Measured with immunoSEQ multiplex PCR; TCRdb has only the in-frame clones, and not every one. Seen here are about 270,000 clones, around 66% observed once, and the top ten hold around 2%. J gave up 2 bases and V 7 bases, and 13 bases lay outside the gene matches. Germline CDR1 reads SGHTA; CDR2 reads FQGNSA. CDR3 length: 17 residues. The source material was PBMCs. V is TRBV7-2 and J is TRBJ2-1; 8 positions agree with TRBD2. The origin of this receptor is a female donor in good health and CMV-seronegative. This chain's CDR3 is CASTRGSGDLTYNEQFF. DNA for the CDR3: TGTGCCAGCACGAGGGGTAGCGGGGACTTGACCTACAATGAGCAGTTCTTC.